The source of this T cell receptor beta chain is a study of beta chain features in type 1 diabetes. cDNA synthesis used the whole RNA isolate, giving expressed TCRB sequences. Data came from immunoSEQ multiplex PCR; TCRdb stores just in-frame clones and leaves some out. The sample yields some 410,000 clones, around 14% seen once. After removal of 1 base from V and 2 bases from J, the junction contained 3 bases not matched to a gene. CDR3 length: 15 amino acids. Germline CDR1 is SEHNR and CDR2 is FQNEAQ (reference sequence). This chain connects TRBV7-9 to TRBJ2-5, with 8 positions matching TRBD1. The sequence derives from a man aged 30 to 39 in good health. Sequencing input: naive CD4+ T cells from blood. The CDR3 sequence: CASSLGYRGQETQYF. The CDR3 bases are TGTGCCAGCAGCTTAGGATACAGGGGGCAAGAGACCCAGTACTTC. The full variable domain, its missing parts supplied by reference TRBV7-9 and TRBJ2-5, is DTGVSQNPRHKITKRGQNVTFRCDPISEHNRLYWYRQTLGQGPEFLTYFQNEAQLEKSRLLSDRFSAERPKGSFSTLEIQRTEQGDSAMYLCASSLGYRGQETQYFGPGTRLLVL.